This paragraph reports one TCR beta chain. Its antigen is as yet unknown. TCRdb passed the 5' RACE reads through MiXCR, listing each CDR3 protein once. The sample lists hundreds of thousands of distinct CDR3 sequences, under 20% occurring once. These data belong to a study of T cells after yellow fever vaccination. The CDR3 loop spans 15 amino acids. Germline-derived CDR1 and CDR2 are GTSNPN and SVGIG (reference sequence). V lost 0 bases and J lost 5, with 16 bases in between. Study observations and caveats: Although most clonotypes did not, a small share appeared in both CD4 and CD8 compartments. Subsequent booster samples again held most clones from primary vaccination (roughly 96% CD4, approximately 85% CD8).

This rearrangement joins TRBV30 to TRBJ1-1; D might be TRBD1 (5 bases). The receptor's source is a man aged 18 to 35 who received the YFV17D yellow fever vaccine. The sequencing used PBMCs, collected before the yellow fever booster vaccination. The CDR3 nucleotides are TGTGCCTGGAGTGTACGCCGGGGGGTCAGTACTGAAGCTTTCTTT. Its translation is CAWSVRRGVSTEAFF.